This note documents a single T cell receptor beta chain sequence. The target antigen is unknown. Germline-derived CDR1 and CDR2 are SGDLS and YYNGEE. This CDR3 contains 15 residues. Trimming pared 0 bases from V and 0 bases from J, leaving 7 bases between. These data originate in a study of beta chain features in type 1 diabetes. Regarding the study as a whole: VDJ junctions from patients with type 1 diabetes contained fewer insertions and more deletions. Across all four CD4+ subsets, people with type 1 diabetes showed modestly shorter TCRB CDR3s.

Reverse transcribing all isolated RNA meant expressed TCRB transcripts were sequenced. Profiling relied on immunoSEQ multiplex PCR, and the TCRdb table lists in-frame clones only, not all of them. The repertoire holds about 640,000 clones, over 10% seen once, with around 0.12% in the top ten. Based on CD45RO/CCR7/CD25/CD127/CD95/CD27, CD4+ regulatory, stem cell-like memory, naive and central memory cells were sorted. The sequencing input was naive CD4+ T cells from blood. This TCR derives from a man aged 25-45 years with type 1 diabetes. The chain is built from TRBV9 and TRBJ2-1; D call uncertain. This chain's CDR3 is CASSVGNPSYNEQFF. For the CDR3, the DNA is TGTGCCAGCAGCGTAGGTAATCCCTCCTACAATGAGCAGTTCTTC. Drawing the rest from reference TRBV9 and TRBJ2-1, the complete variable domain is DSGVTQTPKHLITATGQRVTLRCSPRSGDLSVYWYQQSLDQGLQFLIQYYNGEERAKGNILERFSAQQFPDLHSELNLSSLELGDSALYFCASSVGNPSYNEQFFGPGTRLTVL.